This T cell receptor (beta chain) was sequenced in a study of radiotherapy plus CTLA-4 blockade in lung cancer. Focal radiation was given together with CTLA-4 blockade (ipilimumab) to patients with chemo-refractory metastatic non-small-cell lung cancer. The CDR3 is made up of 15 amino acids. Germline assignment: CDR1 SGHAT and CDR2 FQNNGV. J lost 2 bases, V lost 5 bases, and 6 bases had no gene match. The protocol was immunoSEQ multiplex PCR, while the TCRdb copy is restricted to in-frame clones and leaves out a portion. The table lists more than 40,000 clones, more than 70% of them singletons, with 8.5% to 14% in the top ten.

This clonotype was obtained from a human donor with non-small cell lung cancer who had stable disease on radiotherapy plus ipilimumab. This chain joins TRBV11-2 and TRBJ1-2, with 9 bases aligning to TRBD1. The specimen was peripheral blood, collected from a patient treated with radiotherapy plus ipilimumab. The CDR3 sequence: CASSPRTGANYGYTF. The CDR3 DNA sequence: TGTGCCAGCAGCCCACGGACAGGGGCCAACTATGGCTACACCTTC.